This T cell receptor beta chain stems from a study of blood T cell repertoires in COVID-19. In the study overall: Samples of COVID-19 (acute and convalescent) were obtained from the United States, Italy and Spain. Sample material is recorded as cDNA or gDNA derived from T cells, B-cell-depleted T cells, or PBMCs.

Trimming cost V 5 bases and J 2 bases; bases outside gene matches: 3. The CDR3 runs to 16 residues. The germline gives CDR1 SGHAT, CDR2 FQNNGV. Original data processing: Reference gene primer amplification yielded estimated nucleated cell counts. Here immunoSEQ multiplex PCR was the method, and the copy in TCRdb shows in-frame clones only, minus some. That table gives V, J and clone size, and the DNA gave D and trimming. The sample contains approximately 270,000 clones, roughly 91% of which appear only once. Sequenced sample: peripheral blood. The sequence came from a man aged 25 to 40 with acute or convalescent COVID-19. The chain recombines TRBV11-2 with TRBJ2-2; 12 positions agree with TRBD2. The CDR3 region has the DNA TGTGCCAGCAGCGGAGGACTAGCGGGAAACACCGGGGAGCTGTTTTTT. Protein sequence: CASSGGLAGNTGELFF.